The 7 T cell receptor beta chains below come from one sample, sequenced in a study of T cells in Graves' hyperthyroidism and ophthalmopathy (dated by TCRdb to about 2019). The method behind the library was multiplex PCR. Sequencing used an Illumina HiSeq 2000. The TCR beta CDR3 regions were amplified from RNA transcripts. For the first round of RT-PCR on the TCR CDR3, the HTBI primer set was used together with the Qiagen OneStep RT-PCR kit. The public reads were quality trimmed at Q25 with fastp and then assembled into clones with MiXCR by TCRdb, keeping productive beta chains. When rows share a CDR3 protein, they turn into one entry using the most common DNA and genes. The sample profile shows around 580,000 distinct CDR3 sequences; roughly 50% of them were found once. The ten largest clones capture around 8% of the sample. Sample: peripheral blood or thyroid tissue (not recorded which). The receptors here all came from a woman aged 18-29 years with Graves' hyperthyroidism.

This clonotype was seen a single time. This chain uses TRBV20-1 with TRBJ1-5; 10 nucleotides agree with TRBD1. In germline, CDR1 is DFQATT, CDR2 SNEGSKA (reference sequence). The CDR3 is 16 residues long. Trimming cost V 5 bases and J 7 bases; bases outside gene matches: 14. In nucleotides, the CDR3 is TGCAGTGCTCAAGCGACAGGGGGCAGGGGAGACCAGCCCCAGCATTTT. This codes for CSAQATGGRGDQPQHF.

This clonotype was counted many times. The gene calls are TRBV20-1 and TRBJ2-5; 9 nucleotides line up with TRBD2. This CDR3 comprises 15 residues. The germline V gene encodes CDR1 DFQATT and CDR2 SNEGSKA (reference sequence). Trimming took 1 base from V and 1 from J; bases not matched to a gene: 4. CDR3 in amino acids: CSARVSGSPQETQYF. The CDR3 region has the DNA TGCAGTGCTAGAGTTAGCGGGAGTCCCCAAGAGACCCAGTACTTC.

The CDR3 reads CATSGSFTGTGGHEKLFF. In DNA, the CDR3 is TGTGCCACCAGTGGCTCTTTTACCGGGACAGGGGGCCATGAAAAACTGTTTTTT. The chain links TRBV24-1 to TRBJ1-4, with 12 bases aligning to TRBD1. The CDR3 is 18 residues long. CDR1 and CDR2 (germline): KGHDR, SFDVKD. Trimming cost V 5 bases and J 6 bases; bases outside gene matches: 12.

The V call is TRBV20-1, the J call TRBJ1-1; D is ambiguous. V was trimmed by 4 bases and J by 0 bases, leaving 21 bases between them. CDR3 length: 17 residues. Germline V gene sequence: CDR1 DFQATT, CDR2 SNEGSKA (reference sequence). Here the CDR3 DNA reads TGCAGTGCTATGGGCCCGACCCTGGTTGCCATGAACACTGAAGCTTTCTTT. This gives the protein CSAMGPTLVAMNTEAFF.

Only a few counts were recorded for this clonotype. This chain connects TRBV29-1 to TRBJ1-5; weak D call: TRBD1 (5 bases). CDR1 is SQVTM and CDR2 is ANQGSEA in the germline V gene. The CDR3 is 13 residues long. Trimming cost V 3 bases and J 2 bases, with 8 bases left between them. CDR3 residues: CSVEGDGNQPQHF. The CDR3 nucleotides are TGCAGCGTTGAGGGGGACGGCAATCAGCCCCAGCATTTT.

This clonotype was counted many times. The V gene is TRBV13, the J gene TRBJ2-7; possibly TRBD1 for D (6 bases). CDR1 is PRHDT and CDR2 is FYEKMQ in the germline V gene (reference sequence). This CDR3 has 14 amino acids. The V end lost 5 bases, the J end lost 0 bases, and 11 bases lay between the germline ends. The CDR3 DNA sequence: TGTGCCAGCAGCGTCTCAGGGGCCTCCTACGAGCAGTACTTC. This codes for CASSVSGASYEQYF. Looking up the rest from reference TRBV13 and TRBJ2-7 gives the full variable domain: AAGVIQSPRHLIKEKRETATLKCYPIPRHDTVYWYQQGPGQDPQFLISFYEKMQSDKGSIPDRFSAQQFSDYHSELNMSSLELGDSALYFCASSVSGASYEQYFGPGTRLTVT.

The chain has TRBV29-1 and TRBJ2-7, with 7 nucleotides matching TRBD2. The junction had 4 bases not matched to a gene; V was cut back by 5 bases and J by 0 bases. Per germline, CDR1 SQVTM and CDR2 ANQGSEA. CDR3 length: 13 amino acids. Here the CDR3 DNA reads TGCAGCGTTTATCCGGGGGGCTCCTACGAGCAGTACTTC. Translation gives CSVYPGGSYEQYF.